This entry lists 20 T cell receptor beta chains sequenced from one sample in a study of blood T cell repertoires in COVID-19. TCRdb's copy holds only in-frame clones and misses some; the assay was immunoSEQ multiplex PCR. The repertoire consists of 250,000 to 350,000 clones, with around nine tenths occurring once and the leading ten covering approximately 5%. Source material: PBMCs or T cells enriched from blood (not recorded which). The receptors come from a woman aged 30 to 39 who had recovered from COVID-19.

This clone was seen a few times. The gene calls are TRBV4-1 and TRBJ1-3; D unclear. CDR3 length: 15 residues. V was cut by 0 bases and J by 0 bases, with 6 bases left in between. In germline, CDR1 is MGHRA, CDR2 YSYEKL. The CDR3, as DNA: TGCGCCAGCAGCCAAGATGAGCGCTCTGGAAACACCATATATTTT. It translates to CASSQDERSGNTIYF.

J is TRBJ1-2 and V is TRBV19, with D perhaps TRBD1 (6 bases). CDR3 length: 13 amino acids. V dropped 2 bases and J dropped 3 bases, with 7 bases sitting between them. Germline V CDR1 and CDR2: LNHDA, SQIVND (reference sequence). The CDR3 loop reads CASSISGDYGYTF. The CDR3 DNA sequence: TGTGCCAGTAGTATATCAGGGGACTATGGCTACACCTTC.

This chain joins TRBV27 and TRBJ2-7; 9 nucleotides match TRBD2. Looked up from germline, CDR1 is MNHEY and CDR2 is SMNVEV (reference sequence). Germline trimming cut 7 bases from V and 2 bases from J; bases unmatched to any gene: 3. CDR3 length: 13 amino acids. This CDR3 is CASTGGGAYEQYF. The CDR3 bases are TGTGCCAGCACAGGCGGGGGGGCCTACGAGCAGTACTTC.

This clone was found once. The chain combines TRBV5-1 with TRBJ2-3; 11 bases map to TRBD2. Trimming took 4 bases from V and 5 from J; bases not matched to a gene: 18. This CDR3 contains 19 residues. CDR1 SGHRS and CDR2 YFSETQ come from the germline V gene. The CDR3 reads CASSRQGLAVTGGVDTQYF. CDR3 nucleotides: TGCGCCAGCAGCAGACAGGGACTAGCGGTTACCGGAGGGGTAGATACGCAGTATTTT. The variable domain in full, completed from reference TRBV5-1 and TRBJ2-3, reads KAGVTQTPRYLIKTRGQQVTLSCSPISGHRSVSWYQQTPGQGLQFLFEYFSETQRNKGNFPGRFSGRQFSNSRSEMNVSTLELGDSALYLCASSRQGLAVTGGVDTQYFGPGTRLTVL.

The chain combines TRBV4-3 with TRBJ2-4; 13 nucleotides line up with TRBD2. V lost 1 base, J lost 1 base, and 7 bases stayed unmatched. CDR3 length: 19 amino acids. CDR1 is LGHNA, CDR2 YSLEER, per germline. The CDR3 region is CASSQVRTSGGGAKNIQYF. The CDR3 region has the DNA TGCGCCAGCAGCCAAGTGAGGACTAGCGGGGGTGGTGCCAAAAACATTCAGTACTTC.

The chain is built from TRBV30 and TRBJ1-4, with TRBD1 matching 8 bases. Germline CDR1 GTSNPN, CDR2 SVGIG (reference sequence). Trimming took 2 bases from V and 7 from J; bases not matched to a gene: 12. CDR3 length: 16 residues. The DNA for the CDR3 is TGTGCCTGGAGTCCCGCGGACAGGGTGAGAAGTGAAAAACTGTTTTTT. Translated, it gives CAWSPADRVRSEKLFF.

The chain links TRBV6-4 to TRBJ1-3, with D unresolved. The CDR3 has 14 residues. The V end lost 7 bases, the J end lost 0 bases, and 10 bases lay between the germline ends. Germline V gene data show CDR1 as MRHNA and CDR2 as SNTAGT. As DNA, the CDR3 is TGTGCCAGCAACTCCCCCGGCTCTGGAAACACCATATATTTT. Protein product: CASNSPGSGNTIYF.

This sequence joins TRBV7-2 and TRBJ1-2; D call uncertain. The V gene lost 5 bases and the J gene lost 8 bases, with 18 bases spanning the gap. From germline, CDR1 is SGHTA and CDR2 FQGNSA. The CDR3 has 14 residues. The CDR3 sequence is CASSGDTAAYGYTF. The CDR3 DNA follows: TGTGCCAGCAGCGGTGACACTGCCGCCTACGGCTACACCTTC.

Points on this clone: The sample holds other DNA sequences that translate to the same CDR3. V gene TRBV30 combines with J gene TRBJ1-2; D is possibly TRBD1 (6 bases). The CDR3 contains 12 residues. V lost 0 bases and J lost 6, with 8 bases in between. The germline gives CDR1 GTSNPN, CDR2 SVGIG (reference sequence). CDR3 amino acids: CAWSVSGDGYTF. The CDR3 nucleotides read TGTGCCTGGAGTGTTTCAGGGGATGGCTACACCTTC.

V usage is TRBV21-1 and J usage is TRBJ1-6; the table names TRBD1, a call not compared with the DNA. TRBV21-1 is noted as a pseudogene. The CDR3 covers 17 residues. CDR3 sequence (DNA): TGTGCCAGCAGCCAACGGACAGGGCGGTCCTATAATTCACCCCTCCACTTT. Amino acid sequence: CASSQRTGRSYNSPLHF.

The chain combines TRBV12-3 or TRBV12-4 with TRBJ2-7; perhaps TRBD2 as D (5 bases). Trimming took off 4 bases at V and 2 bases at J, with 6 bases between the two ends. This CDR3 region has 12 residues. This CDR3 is CASSSGAYEQYF. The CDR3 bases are TGTGCCAGCAGTTCCGGGGCCTACGAGCAGTACTTC.

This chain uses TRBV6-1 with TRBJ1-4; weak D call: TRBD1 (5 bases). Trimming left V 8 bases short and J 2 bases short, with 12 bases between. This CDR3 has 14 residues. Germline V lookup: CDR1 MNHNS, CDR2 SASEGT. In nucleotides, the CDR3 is TGTGCCAGCGGGCCAGGGCGGACTAATGAAAAACTGTTTTTT. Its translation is CASGPGRTNEKLFF.

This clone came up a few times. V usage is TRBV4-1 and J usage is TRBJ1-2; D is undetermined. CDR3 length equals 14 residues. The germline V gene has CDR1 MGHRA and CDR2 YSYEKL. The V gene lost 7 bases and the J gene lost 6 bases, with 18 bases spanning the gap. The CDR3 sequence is CASTEGPLRDGYTF. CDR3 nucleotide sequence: TGCGCCAGCACCGAAGGACCGTTGAGGGATGGCTACACCTTC.

The CDR3 reads CAWRPPQGHNEKLFF. The DNA for the CDR3 is TGTGCCTGGAGGCCTCCCCAGGGCCATAATGAAAAACTGTTTTTT. The V gene is TRBV30, the J gene TRBJ1-4, with D possibly TRBD1 on 5 matching bases. Germline loops: CDR1 GTSNPN, CDR2 SVGIG (reference sequence). The CDR3 spans 15 residues. The ends were cut back, 3 bases at V and 4 bases at J, with 15 bases in the middle.

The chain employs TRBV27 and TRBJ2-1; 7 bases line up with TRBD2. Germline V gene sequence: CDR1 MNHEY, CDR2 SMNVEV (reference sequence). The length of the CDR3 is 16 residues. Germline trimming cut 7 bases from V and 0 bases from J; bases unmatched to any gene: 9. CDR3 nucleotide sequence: TGTGCCAGCACCGCAAGGGGAGGGGCCTCCTACAATGAGCAGTTCTTC. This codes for CASTARGGASYNEQFF.

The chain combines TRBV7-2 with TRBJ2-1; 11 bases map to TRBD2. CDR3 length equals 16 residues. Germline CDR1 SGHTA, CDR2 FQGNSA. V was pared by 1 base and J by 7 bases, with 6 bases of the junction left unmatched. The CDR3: CASSLVALAGGNEQFF. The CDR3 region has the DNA TGTGCCAGCAGCTTAGTTGCCCTAGCGGGGGGTAATGAGCAGTTCTTC.

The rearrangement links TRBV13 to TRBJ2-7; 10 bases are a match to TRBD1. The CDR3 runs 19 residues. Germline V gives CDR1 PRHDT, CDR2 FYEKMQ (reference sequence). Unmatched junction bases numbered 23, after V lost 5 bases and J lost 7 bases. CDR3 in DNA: TGTGCCAGCAGCACTCAAATCCCGGGACAGGGGCGCGCCTTCTGGGAGCAGTACTTC. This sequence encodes CASSTQIPGQGRAFWEQYF. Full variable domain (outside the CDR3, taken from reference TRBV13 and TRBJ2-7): AAGVIQSPRHLIKEKRETATLKCYPIPRHDTVYWYQQGPGQDPQFLISFYEKMQSDKGSIPDRFSAQQFSDYHSELNMSSLELGDSALYFCASSTQIPGQGRAFWEQYFGPGTRLTVT.

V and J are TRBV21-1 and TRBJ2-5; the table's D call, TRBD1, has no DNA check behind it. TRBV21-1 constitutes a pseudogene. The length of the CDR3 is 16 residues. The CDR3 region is CASSKGNDRGGETQYF. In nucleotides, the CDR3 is TGTGCCAGCAGCAAAGGGAATGACAGGGGTGGGGAGACCCAGTACTTC.

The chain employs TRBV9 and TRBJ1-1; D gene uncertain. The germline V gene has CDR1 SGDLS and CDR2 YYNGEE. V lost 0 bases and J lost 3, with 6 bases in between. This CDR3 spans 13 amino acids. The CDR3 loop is CASSVEPDTEAFF. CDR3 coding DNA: TGTGCCAGCAGCGTAGAGCCCGACACTGAAGCTTTCTTT.

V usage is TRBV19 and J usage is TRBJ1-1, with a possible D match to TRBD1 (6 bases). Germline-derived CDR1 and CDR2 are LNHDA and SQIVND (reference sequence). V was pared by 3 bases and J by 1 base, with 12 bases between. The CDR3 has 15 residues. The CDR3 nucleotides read TGTGCCAGTAGTATCTCAGGGGCGCCGAACACTGAAGCTTTCTTT. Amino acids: CASSISGAPNTEAFF. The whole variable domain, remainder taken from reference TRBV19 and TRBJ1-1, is DGGITQSPKYLFRKEGQNVTLSCEQNLNHDAMYWYRQDPGQGLRLIYYSQIVNDFQKGDIAEGYSVSREKKESFPLTVTSAQKNPTAFYLCASSISGAPNTEAFFGQGTRLTVV.